Listed below are T cell receptor beta chains from one sample, sequenced in a study of blood T cell repertoires in COVID-19. Assay used: immunoSEQ multiplex PCR; TCRdb lists only in-frame clones, some missing. This sample carries about 310,000 clones, approximately 88% of them seen once, and the ten largest clones take 8.5% to 10%. The specimen sequenced was PBMCs or T cells enriched from blood (not recorded which). Receptors were obtained from a woman between 18 and 29 years old who had recovered from COVID-19. CDR3s include the opening cysteine and the closing phenylalanine or tryptophan. D genes are given only for firm matches. Size is omitted from some rows. Given values are once, few, many or a class for expanded clones.

v_call,clone_size,d_call,j_call,cdr3_length,cdr3_aa,cdr3_nt
TRBV6-5,once,NA,TRBJ1-4,14,CASDADRSNEKLFF,TGTGCCAGCGACGCTGACAGGTCTAATGAAAAACTGTTTTTT
TRBV5-1,few,NA,TRBJ1-1,16,CASSSTGNLRNTEAFF,TGCGCCAGCAGCTCAACAGGGAATCTGCGGAACACTGAAGCTTTCTTT
TRBV11-2,NA,NA,TRBJ1-1,16,CASSHTTTGPSAEAFF,TGTGCCAGCAGCCATACGACCACAGGGCCCAGCGCTGAAGCTTTCTTT
TRBV28,NA,TRBD1,TRBJ2-7,14,CASRIGQGVYEQYF,TGTGCCAGCAGGATCGGACAGGGGGTCTACGAGCAGTACTTC
TRBV6-5,many,NA,TRBJ1-1,15,CASSYSRRVNTEAFF,TGTGCCAGCAGTTACTCGAGACGGGTGAACACTGAAGCTTTCTTT
TRBV21-1,NA,NA,TRBJ1-1,13,CASSKDHGGEAFF,TGTGCCAGCAGCAAAGATCACGGCGGAGAAGCTTTCTTT
TRBV7-2,NA,NA,TRBJ1-2,15,CASSLYTAESYGYTF,TGTGCCAGCAGCTTATACACCGCAGAAAGCTATGGCTACACCTTC
TRBV11-2,NA,NA,TRBJ2-3,14,CASSRWTLTDTQYF,TGTGCCAGCAGCCGATGGACTCTCACAGATACGCAGTATTTT
TRBV7-9,NA,NA,TRBJ2-7,12,CASSPHYYEQYF,TGTGCCAGCAGCCCACACTACTACGAGCAGTACTTC
TRBV7-9,NA,TRBD1,TRBJ2-7,12,CASSSTGIEQYF,TGTGCCAGCAGCTCGACAGGGATCGAGCAGTACTTC
TRBV7-2,once,TRBD1,TRBJ1-6,15,CASSLGNRGYSPLHF,TGTGCCAGCAGCTTAGGTAACAGGGGCTATTCACCCCTCCACTTT
TRBV7-9,NA,NA,TRBJ2-7,15,CASSLALGQSPTQYF,TGTGCCAGCAGCTTAGCCCTGGGGCAGTCCCCCACACAGTACTTC
TRBV7-2,once,TRBD1,TRBJ2-7,15,CASSLAGTGGYEQYF,TGTGCCAGCAGCTTAGCTGGGACAGGGGGCTACGAGCAGTACTTC
TRBV11-2,NA,NA,TRBJ1-1,18,CASSLLPAWGIGNTEAFF,TGTGCCAGCAGCTTACTTCCGGCGTGGGGCATAGGGAACACTGAAGCTTTCTTT
TRBV11-1,NA,NA,TRBJ1-2,15,CASSLEGSSNYGYTF,TGTGCCAGCAGCTTGGAGGGTTCGTCTAACTATGGCTACACCTTC
TRBV10-1,NA,NA,TRBJ1-1,15,CANNAPGERNTEAFF,TGCGCCAACAACGCCCCGGGGGAGCGGAACACTGAAGCTTTCTTT
TRBV4-3,NA,NA,TRBJ1-3,15,CASSQDLGLGNTIYF,TGCGCCAGCAGCCAAGATCTGGGGCTCGGAAACACCATATATTTT
TRBV3-1/TRBV3-2,many,NA,TRBJ2-7,14,CASSQDFSSYEQYF,TGTGCCAGCAGCCAAGATTTCTCCTCCTACGAGCAGTACTTC
TRBV28,NA,NA,TRBJ1-1,14,CASSLVGSDTEAFF,TGTGCCAGCAGTTTAGTGGGCTCGGACACTGAAGCTTTCTTT
TRBV7-2,NA,NA,TRBJ1-2,14,CASSLSETVYGYTF,TGTGCCAGCAGCTTATCTGAGACAGTTTATGGCTACACCTTC
TRBV7-8,NA,NA,TRBJ2-7,15,CASSPRTLEPYEQYF,TGTGCCAGCAGCCCGCGAACTCTCGAGCCCTACGAGCAGTACTTC
TRBV7-9,NA,NA,TRBJ1-2,14,CASSRGGLIYGYTF,TGTGCCAGCAGCCGCGGCGGGTTAATCTATGGCTACACCTTC
TRBV7-8,NA,TRBD2,TRBJ2-1,18,CASSYGLAGAPIHNEQFF,TGTGCCAGCAGCTACGGACTAGCGGGAGCTCCCATTCACAATGAGCAGTTCTTC
TRBV2,NA,TRBD1,TRBJ1-4,15,CASSEITGAGEKLFF,TGTGCCAGCAGTGAAATAACAGGGGCAGGTGAAAAACTGTTTTTT
TRBV10-3,NA,NA,TRBJ2-6,14,CAIMRASGANVLTF,TGTGCCATCATGAGGGCCTCTGGGGCCAACGTCCTGACTTTC
TRBV5-1,NA,NA,TRBJ1-1,16,CASSLDPSRAGTEAFF,TGCGCCAGCAGCTTGGACCCCTCAAGGGCAGGGACTGAAGCTTTCTTT
TRBV19,NA,NA,TRBJ1-5,13,CASSISKNQPQHF,TGTGCCAGTAGTATTTCCAAAAATCAGCCCCAGCATTTT
TRBV7-2,NA,NA,TRBJ1-2,12,CASSYTGSGYTF,TGTGCCAGCAGCTACACAGGGAGTGGCTACACCTTC
TRBV28,NA,NA,TRBJ1-1,14,CASSLGGALHEAFF,TGTGCCAGCAGTTTGGGTGGGGCCTTGCACGAAGCTTTCTTT
TRBV6-5,NA,NA,TRBJ2-1,16,CASSYSSTSDLNEQFF,TGTGCCAGCAGTTACTCAAGCACTAGTGATCTCAATGAGCAGTTCTTC